This paragraph reports one T cell receptor (beta chain). Its antigen is unknown. With 60 Vbeta and 13 Jbeta primers, the PCR was carried out. The protocol was immunoSEQ multiplex PCR, while the TCRdb copy is restricted to in-frame clones and leaves out a portion. In the table there are around 40,000 clones, 87% of which are singletons. CDR3 length: 16 amino acids. After removal of 3 bases from V and 3 bases from J, the junction contained 7 bases not matched to a gene. From germline, CDR1 is MDHEN and CDR2 SYDVKM. The data stem from a study of cytomegalovirus exposure and HLA in healthy donors. Study-wide results and limits: Serostatus for CMV was the only available immune exposure information. In a later analysis, a genetic analysis reported fewer productive-TCR N-insertions in an Asian-associated ancestry cluster than the cohort average.

The specimen sequenced was PBMCs. This receptor was obtained from a woman in her forties in good health and CMV-seropositive. The genes are TRBV28 and TRBJ2-7; 11 bases match TRBD2. CDR3 loop: CASSFRGGTSGYEQYF. The CDR3 DNA follows: TGTGCCAGCAGTTTTAGAGGGGGGACTAGCGGCTACGAGCAGTACTTC.